This T cell receptor (beta chain) emerged from a study of CD8 T cells in ankylosing spondylitis (dated by TCRdb to about 2017). With respect to the entire study: T cell receptor beta repertoires were profiled in healthy donors and ankylosing spondylitis patients so that disease-linked TCR variants could be found. Peripheral blood was sampled, and synovial fluid was additionally collected from ankylosing spondylitis patients. In total, the full study cohort was made up of 100 to 140 healthy donors and more than 20 ankylosing spondylitis patients.

A few counts support this clonotype. It lacks a known antigen. No much larger clone is present one base from it, and per-base qualities are unavailable. The paper's findings and limits, for the study overall: Some motif variants had previously been reported in the synovial fluid and blood of reactive arthritis patients, which suggests shared mechanisms of disease initiation. According to the report, matched synovial fluid samples from ankylosing spondylitis patients were significantly enriched for the disease-linked clones. Blood from ankylosing spondylitis patients appeared to be characterized by a TCR beta motif composed of eight or nine highly homologous amino acid variants. A CD8+ phenotype was shown by the disease-linked clones, which were found at relatively low frequencies in peripheral blood.

Via the germline V gene, CDR1 is SGDLS and CDR2 YYNGEE. The V end loses 0 bases and the J end loses 0 bases, and a stretch of 9 bases separates them. From its cysteine to its phenylalanine, the CDR3 spans 15 amino acids. Only the CDR3 DNA is retained, 45 bases long and in frame from the first base. The instrument was an Illumina HiSeq 2500. TCR beta libraries were prepared by quantitative 5'-RACE with molecular barcodes. On the authors' methods: To identify disease-linked TCR variants, a new computational method was used, one built on a probabilistic model of VDJ rearrangement. Using fastp at Q25 and MiXCR, TCRdb reprocessed the public reads and kept productive beta chains. For every CDR3 protein sequence, its rows merge into one entry that carries the most common genes and DNA. The V and J calls and clone size come from TCRdb's table, not from the authors' own analysis. The sample table records about 130,000 distinct CDR3 sequences; around 6.6% of these occur just once. The top ten clones comprise roughly an eighth of the sample.

What was sequenced was blood, either unsorted or a sorted T cell fraction (not recorded which). This TCR came from a female donor with ankylosing spondylitis or in good health (not recorded which). This chain joins TRBV9 to TRBJ2-5; TRBD1 is perhaps the D gene, given 6 matching bases. At the DNA level, the sequence is TGTGCCAGCAGCGTAGCTGGACAGAACCAAGAGACCCAGTACTTC. Its translation reads: CASSVAGQNQETQYF.